This T cell receptor (beta chain) was observed in a study of blood T cell repertoires in COVID-19. The germline V gene encodes CDR1 GTSNPN and CDR2 SVGIG (reference sequence). V trimming: 1 base; J trimming: 3 bases; junction bases outside the gene matches: 4. The CDR3 has 15 amino acids. Sequencing was performed with immunoSEQ multiplex PCR; in TCRdb, only in-frame clones are kept and a portion is missing. The repertoire holds a few hundred thousand clones, with about 90% as singletons. The chain employs TRBV30 and TRBJ2-3; 10 nucleotides agree with TRBD2. The TCR originated in a woman aged 40 to 49 with acute or convalescent COVID-19. Sequencing was performed on peripheral blood. Written as DNA, the CDR3 is TGTGCCTGGAGTGGAGCTAGCGGGGGAACAGATACGCAGTATTTT. Translating gives CAWSGASGGTDTQYF.